These 21 T cell receptor beta chains came from one sample sequenced in a study of blood T cell repertoires in COVID-19. Generated by immunoSEQ multiplex PCR, the TCRdb table keeps only in-frame clones and is missing some. The table records some 500,000 clones, approximately 90% of them present only once. Source material: PBMCs or T cells enriched from blood (not recorded which). The receptor source for this set is a woman in her 40s who had recovered from COVID-19.

The J gene is TRBJ1-4, the V gene TRBV5-4; D remains ambiguous. The germline gives CDR1 SGHNT, CDR2 YYREEE (reference sequence). Trimming took off 0 bases at V and 0 bases at J, with 9 bases between the two ends. The CDR3 totals 16 residues. The CDR3 bases are TGTGCCAGCAGCTTGGGGATCGGAGCAACTAATGAAAAACTGTTTTTT. Protein: CASSLGIGATNEKLFF.

V usage is TRBV7-2 and J usage is TRBJ1-3; 12 bases are a match to TRBD1. V was clipped by 1 base and J by 2 bases; unmatched bases: 6. This CDR3 contains 18 residues. Germline values: CDR1 SGHTA, CDR2 FQGNSA. The CDR3 nucleotides are TGTGCCAGCAGCTTAGTGCTTGGGGACAGGGGGCCTGGAAACACCATATATTTT. As protein: CASSLVLGDRGPGNTIYF.

V gene TRBV18 combines with J gene TRBJ2-3; D not resolved. Between the trimmed V and J ends, which lost 3 bases and 2 bases, there was a span of 12 bases. There are 15 residues in the CDR3. CDR1 and CDR2 from the germline V gene are KGHSH and LQKENI. The CDR3 spells CASSPVTGATDTQYF. The CDR3 nucleotides read TGTGCCAGCTCACCCGTAACGGGTGCCACAGATACGCAGTATTTT.

This chain connects TRBV28 to TRBJ1-5; 8 nucleotides align to TRBD1. Per the germline V gene, CDR1 is MDHEN and CDR2 is SYDVKM. The trim removed 8 bases at V and 6 bases at J, leaving 15 bases unmatched. The CDR3 is made up of 16 amino acids. CDR3 in amino acids: CASSISGGVRTQPQHF. In DNA form, the CDR3 reads TGTGCCAGCTCCATTTCAGGGGGCGTTCGGACTCAGCCCCAGCATTTT.

The rearrangement uses TRBV7-6 and TRBJ2-1; D uncertain. Trimming stripped 1 base from V and 5 bases from J, with 9 bases between. This CDR3 region has 14 residues. Germline V CDR1 and CDR2: SGHVS, FNYEAQ. The CDR3 protein is CASSLGGRNNEQFF. As DNA, the CDR3 is TGTGCCAGCAGCTTAGGTGGCAGAAACAATGAGCAGTTCTTC.

The rearrangement links TRBV7-2 to TRBJ1-2; TRBD1 is a possible D gene (5 bases). Germline loops: CDR1 SGHTA, CDR2 FQGNSA. This CDR3 is built from 15 residues. V was shortened by 0 bases and J by 2 bases, with 10 bases between the two germline ends. The CDR3 sequence: CASSLATGRNYGYTF. The CDR3 coding sequence is TGTGCCAGCAGCTTAGCCACAGGCCGGAACTATGGCTACACCTTC.

The chain links TRBV19 to TRBJ2-1, with TRBD2 matching over 11 bases. The germline gives CDR1 LNHDA, CDR2 SQIVND (reference sequence). V was clipped by 5 bases and J by 4 bases; unmatched bases: 13. The CDR3 runs 18 residues. CDR3: CASSALGPGLAEYNEQFF. The CDR3, as DNA: TGTGCCAGTAGTGCCTTAGGTCCGGGACTAGCGGAGTACAATGAGCAGTTCTTC.

The chain links TRBV19 to TRBJ2-1; TRBD1 matches 7 bases. The CDR3 covers 15 residues. Germline V gives CDR1 LNHDA, CDR2 SQIVND (reference sequence). With 8 bases clipped from V and 3 bases from J, the junction kept 10 bases outside the gene matches. CDR3 amino acids: CASRIEQGVYNEQFF. The CDR3, as DNA: TGTGCCAGTCGGATCGAGCAGGGGGTCTACAATGAGCAGTTCTTC.

The DNA of the CDR3 is TGTGCCAGCAGCCATTCGTACAGGGGCTTCACAGATACGCAGTATTTT. This sequence encodes CASSHSYRGFTDTQYF. This rearrangement joins TRBV7-2 to TRBJ2-3; 7 bases align to TRBD1. After removal of 5 bases from V and 2 bases from J, the junction contained 10 bases not matched to a gene. CDR1 and CDR2 (germline): SGHTA, FQGNSA. The CDR3 consists of 16 residues.

This chain joins TRBV2 and TRBJ2-1; the D gene is possibly TRBD1 (8 bases). Trimming pared 3 bases from V and 6 bases from J, leaving 15 bases between. Germline-derived CDR1 and CDR2 are SNHLY and FYNNEI. The CDR3 consists of 15 residues. This chain's CDR3 is CASSDLTGEGNEQFF. CDR3 DNA: TGTGCCAGCAGTGACCTGACAGGGGAGGGCAATGAGCAGTTCTTC.

The V call is TRBV7-8, the J call TRBJ2-3; 9 bases are shared with TRBD2. After removal of 1 base from V and 7 bases from J, the junction contained 12 bases not matched to a gene. This CDR3 contains 17 residues. Germline values: CDR1 SGHVS, CDR2 FQNEAQ. This chain's CDR3 is CASSLVLLREGRNTQYF. CDR3 DNA: TGTGCCAGCAGCTTAGTTTTGTTGCGGGAGGGCCGGAATACGCAGTATTTT.

V gene TRBV7-9 combines with J gene TRBJ1-1, with D perhaps matching TRBD1 (5 bases). V was cut by 2 bases and J by 8 bases, with 9 bases left in between. This CDR3 contains 12 residues. Germline V gene sequence: CDR1 SEHNR, CDR2 FQNEAQ (reference sequence). CDR3 residues: CASSLSRGEAFF. In DNA form, the CDR3 reads TGTGCCAGCAGCTTATCTAGGGGAGAAGCTTTCTTT.

The J gene is TRBJ2-1, the V gene TRBV5-1, with 8 bases identical to TRBD1. The V gene's germline CDR1 is SGHRS and CDR2 YFSETQ. CDR3 length: 12 residues. Trimming cost V 4 bases and J 9 bases; bases outside gene matches: 3. CDR3 residues: CASSQGASEQFF. CDR3 DNA: TGCGCCAGCAGCCAGGGGGCGAGTGAGCAGTTCTTC. Complete variable domain (other parts from reference TRBV5-1 and TRBJ2-1): KAGVTQTPRYLIKTRGQQVTLSCSPISGHRSVSWYQQTPGQGLQFLFEYFSETQRNKGNFPGRFSGRQFSNSRSEMNVSTLELGDSALYLCASSQGASEQFFGPGTRLTVL.

The table lists this clone with a count of one. The chain has TRBV25-1 and TRBJ1-2; TRBD1 might be the D (5 bases). From germline, CDR1 is MGHDK and CDR2 SYGVNS. The germline V and J ends were trimmed by 3 bases and 3 bases, with 8 bases remaining between them. The CDR3 has 13 amino acids. The CDR3, as DNA: TGTGCCAGCAGTGACGCAGGGTACTATGGCTACACCTTC. This codes for CASSDAGYYGYTF.

The V and J genes are TRBV19 and TRBJ1-3; weak D call: TRBD1 (5 bases). The CDR3 spans 16 residues. Germline CDR1 reads LNHDA; CDR2 reads SQIVND (reference sequence). The V end was cut by 5 bases, the J end by 3 bases, with 17 bases between. The CDR3 DNA reads TGTGCCAGTAGTCAAAACCAAGGGGCTAATGGAAACACCATATATTTT. This gives the protein CASSQNQGANGNTIYF.

The rearrangement joins TRBV10-2 to TRBJ2-7, with 7 bases that match TRBD1. The CDR3 runs 13 residues. The germline CDR1 and CDR2 sequences are WSHSY and SAAADI. J gave up 3 bases and V 5 bases, and 4 bases lay outside the gene matches. CDR3 DNA: TGCGCCAGCAGTAGTAGGGGGCTCTACGAGCAGTACTTC. Encoded protein: CASSSRGLYEQYF.

The chain uses TRBV6-5 and TRBJ2-3; D is perhaps TRBD1 (6 bases). The CDR3 loop spans 14 amino acids. With 2 bases removed from V and 2 bases from J, the gap between germline ends came to 8 bases. Germline V gene lookup returns CDR1 MNHEY and CDR2 SVGAGI. The CDR3 reads CASSYRQVTDTQYF. In DNA, the CDR3 is TGTGCCAGCAGTTACAGACAGGTCACAGATACGCAGTATTTT.

The chain joins TRBV11-2 to TRBJ2-3; the match to TRBD2 covers 10 bases. Looked up from germline, CDR1 is SGHAT and CDR2 is FQNNGV. V shed 4 bases and J 4 bases; nucleotides not matched to a gene: 11. This CDR3 region has 17 residues. The CDR3 loop is CASSYRLAGDGSDTQYF. The CDR3 nucleotides read TGTGCCAGCAGCTATCGGCTAGCGGGAGATGGGTCAGATACGCAGTATTTT.

A few counts support this clone. This rearrangement joins TRBV23-1 to TRBJ2-3; D may be TRBD1 (6 bases). TRBV23-1 is an open reading frame, and its role is uncertain. V lost 10 bases and J lost 0, with 14 bases in between. The CDR3 spans 14 residues. CDR3 sequence: CAIADRFSTDTQYF. CDR3 DNA: TGCGCCATCGCCGACAGGTTCAGCACAGATACGCAGTATTTT.

The V call is TRBV7-8, the J call TRBJ2-1; 14 bases fit TRBD2. CDR1 and CDR2 from the germline V gene are SGHVS and FQNEAQ. V shed 1 base, J shed 10 bases, and the junction held 12 bases outside the gene matches. CDR3 size: 18 residues. CDR3 bases: TGTGCCAGCAGCTTAGTGCCGGGGACTAGCGGGAGATTAGGGGAGCAGTTCTTC. Encoded protein: CASSLVPGTSGRLGEQFF.

The rearrangement links TRBV2 to TRBJ1-5, with a tentative D call TRBD1 (6 bases). Germline lookup yields CDR1 SNHLY and CDR2 FYNNEI. V lost 6 bases and J lost 3, with 12 bases in between. This CDR3 is built from 14 residues. The CDR3 sequence is CASRHRDPNQPQHF. CDR3 DNA sequence: TGTGCCAGCAGGCACAGGGATCCCAATCAGCCCCAGCATTTT.